This is a list of T cell receptor beta chains from one sample in a study of cytomegalovirus exposure and HLA in healthy donors. Generated by immunoSEQ multiplex PCR, the TCRdb table keeps only in-frame clones and is missing some. The table lists 90,000 to 150,000 clones, 78% of them singletons. Sequenced: PBMCs. These receptors originate from a woman between 25 and 40 years old in good health and CMV-seropositive. Both conserved end residues are part of each CDR3. The D gene is left open where the match is weak. The listing skips clone size in some rows; elsewhere it reads once, few, many or a size class.

V gene: TRBV28
J gene: TRBJ1-5
clone size: .
D gene: .
CDR3 DNA: TGTGCCGTCGGGTGGGGGGTGTGGAATCAGCCCCAGCATTTT
CDR3 protein: CAVGWGVWNQPQHF

V gene: TRBV28
J gene: TRBJ2-7
clone size: .
D gene: TRBD2
CDR3 DNA: TGTGCCAGCAGGACCAGCGGGGGGAACTCCTACGAGCAGTACTTC
CDR3 protein: CASRTSGGNSYEQYF

V gene: TRBV5-6
J gene: TRBJ1-1
clone size: few
D gene: .
CDR3 DNA: TGTGCCAGCACCCGGGGTCCAGGGGTGACTGAAGCTTTCTTT
CDR3 protein: CASTRGPGVTEAFF

V gene: TRBV7-6
J gene: TRBJ1-5
clone size: once
D gene: .
CDR3 DNA: TGTGCCAGCAGCCCGGCGGGGGACCAGCCCCAGCATTTT
CDR3 protein: CASSPAGDQPQHF

V gene: TRBV29-1
J gene: TRBJ2-7
clone size: .
D gene: .
CDR3 DNA: TGCAGCGTTGCACCGACCGGGCCGGGGGAGCAGTACTTC
CDR3 protein: CSVAPTGPGEQYF

V gene: TRBV9
J gene: TRBJ2-2
clone size: .
D gene: .
CDR3 DNA: TGTGCCAGCAGCGCGCGTTTGGGGGAGCTGTTTTTT
CDR3 protein: CASSARLGELFF

V gene: TRBV7-7
J gene: TRBJ1-4
clone size: .
D gene: .
CDR3 DNA: TGTGCCAGCAGCTTGGGGCCAGCCTCTAATGAAAAACTGTTTTTT
CDR3 protein: CASSLGPASNEKLFF

V gene: TRBV4-2
J gene: TRBJ2-5
clone size: .
D gene: .
CDR3 DNA: TGTGCCAGCAGCCCCGCAAACCAGGCGTTTGAGACCCAGTACTTC
CDR3 protein: CASSPANQAFETQYF

V gene: TRBV6-4
J gene: TRBJ1-1
clone size: .
D gene: .
CDR3 DNA: TGTGCCAGACCCCGGGGGTTGAACACTGAAGCTTTCTTT
CDR3 protein: CARPRGLNTEAFF

V gene: TRBV27
J gene: TRBJ2-2
clone size: .
D gene: TRBD2
CDR3 DNA: TGTGCCAGCACCGGGGGGGACCGAGCCGGGTCCGGGGAGCTGTTTTTT
CDR3 protein: CASTGGDRAGSGELFF

V gene: TRBV16
J gene: TRBJ1-4
clone size: .
D gene: .
CDR3 DNA: TGTGCCAGCAGCCAATCCGCCAGGGGCGGTAATGAAAAACTGTTTTTT
CDR3 protein: CASSQSARGGNEKLFF

V gene: TRBV27
J gene: TRBJ2-5
clone size: .
D gene: TRBD2
CDR3 DNA: TGTGCCAGCAAGCCGTTGCCGGGACTACAAGAGACCCAGTACTTC
CDR3 protein: CASKPLPGLQETQYF

V gene: TRBV7-2
J gene: TRBJ2-1
clone size: .
D gene: .
CDR3 DNA: TGTGCCAGCAGCTTAGGAGAGCGTCTTGAGCAGTTCTTC
CDR3 protein: CASSLGERLEQFF

V gene: TRBV7-2
J gene: TRBJ2-2
clone size: .
D gene: TRBD2
CDR3 DNA: TGTGCCAGCAGCCCCCCGGGGGGTATCACCGGGGAGCTGTTTTTT
CDR3 protein: CASSPPGGITGELFF

V gene: TRBV6-5
J gene: TRBJ1-4
clone size: .
D gene: TRBD1
CDR3 DNA: TGTGCCAGCAGTTCGGACAGGGTGGCGAGAAAACTGTTTTTT
CDR3 protein: CASSSDRVARKLFF

V gene: TRBV27
J gene: TRBJ1-2
clone size: .
D gene: .
CDR3 DNA: TGTGCCAGCAGTTTAAAGGGTGAGGGCTATGGCTACACCTTC
CDR3 protein: CASSLKGEGYGYTF

V gene: TRBV9
J gene: TRBJ1-2
clone size: .
D gene: .
CDR3 DNA: TGTGCCAGCAGCGTAGGGGGCGACTATGGCTACACCTTC
CDR3 protein: CASSVGGDYGYTF

V gene: TRBV7-9
J gene: TRBJ1-6
clone size: .
D gene: TRBD1
CDR3 DNA: TGTGCCAGCAGCCCGCCGGGACAGGGAATTTCACCCCTCCACTTT
CDR3 protein: CASSPPGQGISPLHF

V gene: TRBV15
J gene: TRBJ2-3
clone size: .
D gene: TRBD2
CDR3 DNA: TGTGCCACGACTACTACGGGACTAGCCCCCACGGGGACGCAGTATTTT
CDR3 protein: CATTTTGLAPTGTQYF

V gene: TRBV15
J gene: TRBJ1-2
clone size: .
D gene: TRBD1
CDR3 DNA: TGTGCCACCAGCACAGTAAACGACAGGGGACGGAACTATGGCTACACCTTC
CDR3 protein: CATSTVNDRGRNYGYTF

V gene: TRBV5-1
J gene: TRBJ1-4
clone size: .
D gene: TRBD1
CDR3 DNA: TGCGCCAGCAGCGCCATTACGGGACAGGGAAGTGAAAAACTGTTTTTT
CDR3 protein: CASSAITGQGSEKLFF

V gene: TRBV7-2
J gene: TRBJ2-7
clone size: .
D gene: TRBD1
CDR3 DNA: TGTGCCAGCAGACTGACAGGGGGCTACTCCTACGAGCAGTACTTC
CDR3 protein: CASRLTGGYSYEQYF

V gene: TRBV19
J gene: TRBJ2-1
clone size: .
D gene: TRBD1
CDR3 DNA: TGTGCCAGTAGCCGGGACAGTAACAATGAGCAGTTCTTC
CDR3 protein: CASSRDSNNEQFF

V gene: TRBV23-1
J gene: TRBJ2-1
clone size: .
D gene: .
CDR3 DNA: TGCGCCAGCAGTCAAACCCCGGGAGACAGGGCCTTGATCCCTTACAATGAGCAGTTCTTC
CDR3 protein: CASSQTPGDRALIPYNEQFF

V gene: TRBV18
J gene: TRBJ2-7
clone size: .
D gene: .
CDR3 DNA: TGTGCAAGCTCACCACCTCTCGCCCAAGGGAGAGGAGGGCAGTACTTC
CDR3 protein: CASSPPLAQGRGGQYF

V gene: TRBV27
J gene: TRBJ1-2
clone size: .
D gene: .
CDR3 DNA: TGTGCCAGCAAAACCACGTCCGGACAGTCCTATGGCTACACCTTC
CDR3 protein: CASKTTSGQSYGYTF

V gene: TRBV6-1
J gene: TRBJ2-1
clone size: few
D gene: .
CDR3 DNA: TGTGCCACGCGTTTCGACAATGAGCAGTTCTTC
CDR3 protein: CATRFDNEQFF

V gene: TRBV5-6
J gene: TRBJ2-5
clone size: .
D gene: .
CDR3 DNA: TGTGCCAGCAGCTTGAGAGACCAAGAGACCCAGTACTTC
CDR3 protein: CASSLRDQETQYF

V gene: TRBV6-6
J gene: TRBJ2-7
clone size: .
D gene: .
CDR3 DNA: TGTGCCACCGTTGAGCAGTACTTC
CDR3 protein: CATVEQYF

V gene: TRBV6-1
J gene: TRBJ1-5
clone size: .
D gene: .
CDR3 DNA: TGTGCCAGCAGTGGCAGTAGCAATCAGCCCCAGCATTTT
CDR3 protein: CASSGSSNQPQHF

V gene: TRBV7-3
J gene: TRBJ1-1
clone size: few
D gene: .
CDR3 DNA: TGTGCCAGCAGCAGCAGGGGCACTGAAGCTTTCTTT
CDR3 protein: CASSSRGTEAFF

V gene: TRBV5-6
J gene: TRBJ1-5
clone size: .
D gene: TRBD1
CDR3 DNA: TGTGCCAGCAGCTTGGCCCGGGCAGGGGGGAATCAGCCCCAGCATTTT
CDR3 protein: CASSLARAGGNQPQHF

V gene: TRBV6-6
J gene: TRBJ1-6
clone size: .
D gene: .
CDR3 DNA: TGTGCCAGCAGTTACTCCGACGGCCCTAGCTCACCCCTCCACTTT
CDR3 protein: CASSYSDGPSSPLHF

V gene: TRBV7-2
J gene: TRBJ2-7
clone size: .
D gene: .
CDR3 DNA: TGTGCCAGCAGCTTAGCCGGGGGGCTTTACGAGCAGTACTTC
CDR3 protein: CASSLAGGLYEQYF

V gene: TRBV20-1
J gene: TRBJ1-1
clone size: .
D gene: .
CDR3 DNA: TGCAGTGCAGCATACACTGAAGCTTTCTTT
CDR3 protein: CSAAYTEAFF

V gene: TRBV10-3
J gene: TRBJ1-2
clone size: once
D gene: .
CDR3 DNA: TGTGCCATCAAGGAGGCCGGAGACTATGGCTACACCTTC
CDR3 protein: CAIKEAGDYGYTF

V gene: TRBV6-5
J gene: TRBJ1-6
clone size: few
D gene: .
CDR3 DNA: TGTGCCAGCGCGGGGAGCGATTCACCCCTCCACTTT
CDR3 protein: CASAGSDSPLHF

V gene: TRBV27
J gene: TRBJ1-4
clone size: .
D gene: .
CDR3 DNA: TGTGCCAGCAGTTTTTTAAGGGGTGGCGGTGAAAAACTGTTTTTT
CDR3 protein: CASSFLRGGGEKLFF

V gene: TRBV27
J gene: TRBJ2-7
clone size: few
D gene: TRBD1
CDR3 DNA: TGTGCCAGCAGTTTATCAAGCGGAGACAGGGGAAGGGGCGAGCAGTACTTC
CDR3 protein: CASSLSSGDRGRGEQYF

V gene: TRBV5-1
J gene: TRBJ1-5
clone size: few
D gene: TRBD1
CDR3 DNA: TGCGCCAGCAGGCCGGACAGGGATGAGCCCCAGCATTTT
CDR3 protein: CASRPDRDEPQHF

V gene: TRBV2
J gene: TRBJ1-6
clone size: .
D gene: TRBD1
CDR3 DNA: TGTGCCAGCAGATCGACAGGGGGCTTGGCACCCCTCCACTTT
CDR3 protein: CASRSTGGLAPLHF

V gene: TRBV28
J gene: TRBJ2-7
clone size: .
D gene: .
CDR3 DNA: TGTGCCAGCAGTCCCCTGGGTAGCGGACCAGGAGGACTTACCTACGAGCAGTACTTC
CDR3 protein: CASSPLGSGPGGLTYEQYF

V gene: TRBV5-6
J gene: TRBJ2-2
clone size: .
D gene: .
CDR3 DNA: TGTGCCAGCAGCTTATGGCGGGGAAATACCGGGGAGCTGTTTTTT
CDR3 protein: CASSLWRGNTGELFF

V gene: TRBV4-2
J gene: TRBJ1-2
clone size: .
D gene: .
CDR3 DNA: TGTGCCAGCAGCCAAGTCGGTCAACTTTTCTATGGCTACACCTTC
CDR3 protein: CASSQVGQLFYGYTF

V gene: TRBV7-2
J gene: TRBJ1-6
clone size: .
D gene: TRBD1
CDR3 DNA: TGTGCCAGCGGCAACAGGGGGAATTCACCCCTCCACTTT
CDR3 protein: CASGNRGNSPLHF

V gene: TRBV5-1
J gene: TRBJ2-5
clone size: .
D gene: TRBD1
CDR3 DNA: TGCGCCGGCAGCGACACAGGGGGCCCAGAGACCCAGTACTTC
CDR3 protein: CAGSDTGGPETQYF

V gene: TRBV18
J gene: TRBJ2-7
clone size: .
D gene: .
CDR3 DNA: TGTGCCAGCTCACCATCAGGCGGGGGGACAGGGACTTGGTACGAGCAGTACTTC
CDR3 protein: CASSPSGGGTGTWYEQYF